A single T cell receptor beta chain is shown here with its context. CDR1 and CDR2 from the germline V gene are MDHEN and SYDVKM. The CDR3 runs to 15 residues. V lost 6 bases and J 6 bases, leaving 18 bases between the germline ends. The sample originates from a study of shared T cell receptors in the human thymus. Only in-frame clones appear in the TCRdb table, and some are missing; sequencing was by immunoSEQ multiplex PCR. The sample includes approximately 760,000 clones, approximately 85% seen only once; the top ten take about 0.011%. These data were also reused for a study on human thymus T cells. From that study: The thymus was resected at corrective cardiac surgery. Apparent bias marked the V and J gene usage of thymic and blood repertoires. Related reports documented highly overlapping thymic repertoires among unrelated individuals.

The origin of this receptor is a girl under two years old with a congenital heart defect. The rearrangement uses TRBV28 and TRBJ1-5; D unclear. Specimen: thymocytes. The chain's CDR3 is CASRVPIRGSQPQHF. The CDR3 bases are TGTGCCAGCAGGGTTCCGATAAGAGGTAGTCAGCCCCAGCATTTT.